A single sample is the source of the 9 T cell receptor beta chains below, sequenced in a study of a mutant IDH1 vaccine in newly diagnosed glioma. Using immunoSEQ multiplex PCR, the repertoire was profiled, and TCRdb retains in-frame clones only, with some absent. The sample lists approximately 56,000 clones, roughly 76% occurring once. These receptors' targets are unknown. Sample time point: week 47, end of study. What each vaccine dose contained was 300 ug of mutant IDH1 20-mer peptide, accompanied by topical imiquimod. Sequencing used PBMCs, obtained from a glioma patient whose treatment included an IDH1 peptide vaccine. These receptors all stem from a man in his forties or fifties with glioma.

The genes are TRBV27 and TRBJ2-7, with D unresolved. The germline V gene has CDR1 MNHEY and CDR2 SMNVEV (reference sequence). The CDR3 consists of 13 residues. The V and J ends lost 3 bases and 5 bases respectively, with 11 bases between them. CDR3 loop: CASSFFSLDEQYF. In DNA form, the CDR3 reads TGTGCCAGCAGTTTCTTCTCCTTGGACGAGCAGTACTTC.

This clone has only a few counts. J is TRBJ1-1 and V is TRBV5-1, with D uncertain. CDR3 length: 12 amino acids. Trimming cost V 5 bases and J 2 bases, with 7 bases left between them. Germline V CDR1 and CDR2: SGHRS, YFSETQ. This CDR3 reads CASSRGNTEAFF. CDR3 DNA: TGCGCCAGCAGTCGGGGTAACACTGAAGCTTTCTTT.

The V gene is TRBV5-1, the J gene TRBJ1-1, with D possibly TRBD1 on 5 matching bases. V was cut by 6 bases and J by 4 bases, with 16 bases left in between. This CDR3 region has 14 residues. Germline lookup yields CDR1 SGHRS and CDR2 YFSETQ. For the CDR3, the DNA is TGCGCCAGCACCCCAACCGGGACGGGCACTGAAGCTTTCTTT. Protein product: CASTPTGTGTEAFF.

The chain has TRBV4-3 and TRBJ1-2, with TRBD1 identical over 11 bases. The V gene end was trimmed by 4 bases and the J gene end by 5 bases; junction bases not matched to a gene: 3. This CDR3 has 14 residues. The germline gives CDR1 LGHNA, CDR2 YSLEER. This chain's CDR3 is CASSPDRGPYGYTF. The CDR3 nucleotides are TGCGCCAGCAGCCCGGACAGGGGGCCATATGGCTACACCTTC.

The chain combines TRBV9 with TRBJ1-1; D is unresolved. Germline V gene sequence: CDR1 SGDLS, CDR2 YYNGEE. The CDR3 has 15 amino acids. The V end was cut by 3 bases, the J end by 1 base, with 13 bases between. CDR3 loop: CASSAGWDSNTEAFF. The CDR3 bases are TGTGCCAGCAGCGCCGGGTGGGATTCGAACACTGAAGCTTTCTTT. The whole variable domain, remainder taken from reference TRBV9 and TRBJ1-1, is DSGVTQTPKHLITATGQRVTLRCSPRSGDLSVYWYQQSLDQGLQFLIQYYNGEERAKGNILERFSAQQFPDLHSELNLSSLELGDSALYFCASSAGWDSNTEAFFGQGTRLTVV.

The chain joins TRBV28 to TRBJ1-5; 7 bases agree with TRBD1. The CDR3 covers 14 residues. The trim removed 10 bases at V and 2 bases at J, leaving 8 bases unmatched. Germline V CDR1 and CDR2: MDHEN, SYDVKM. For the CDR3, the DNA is TGTGCCACCGCCGTTACAGGGGGCAATCAGCCCCAGCATTTT. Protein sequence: CATAVTGGNQPQHF.

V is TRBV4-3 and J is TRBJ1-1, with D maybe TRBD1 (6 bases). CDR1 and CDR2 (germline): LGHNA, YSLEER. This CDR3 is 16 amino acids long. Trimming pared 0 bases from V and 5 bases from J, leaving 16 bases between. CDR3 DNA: TGCGCCAGCAGCCAAGATAGGGGGGACCGTTGGACTGAAGCTTTCTTT. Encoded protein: CASSQDRGDRWTEAFF.

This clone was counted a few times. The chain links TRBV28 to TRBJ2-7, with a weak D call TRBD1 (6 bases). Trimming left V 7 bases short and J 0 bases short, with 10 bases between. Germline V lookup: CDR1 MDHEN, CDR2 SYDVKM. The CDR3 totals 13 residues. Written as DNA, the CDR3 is TGTGCCAGCAATAAACAGGGCTCCTACGAGCAGTACTTC. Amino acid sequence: CASNKQGSYEQYF.

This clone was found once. The CDR3 loop reads CASRADRGSNQPQHF. The CDR3 DNA reads as TGTGCCAGCAGAGCCGACAGGGGTAGCAATCAGCCCCAGCATTTT. The chain is built from TRBV2 and TRBJ1-5; 8 bases match TRBD1. Trimming took 6 bases from V and 0 from J; bases not matched to a gene: 4. Germline loops: CDR1 SNHLY, CDR2 FYNNEI. CDR3 size: 15 residues.